The present T cell receptor (beta chain) was sequenced within a study of long-term antiretroviral therapy in people with HIV (dated by TCRdb to between 2022 and 2023). For context, the study as a whole: The earliest samples were collected about a decade before the 2015 WHO recommendation for immediate ART, when ART was typically delayed until CD4 counts fell. Among the 30 to 35 participants with HIV, around 10 were female. From fewer than 35 adults with confirmed HIV infection, the cohort provided fewer than 200 cryopreserved PBMC samples, gathered serially across a mean of around 6 years (range 1-12). This retrospective serial study examined whether starting ART and sustained HIV suppression were associated with changes in the composition and diversity of the TRB repertoire in peripheral blood. No cross-contamination during QIAcube processing was seen in test extractions of a monoclonal T-cell line run alongside roughly 35 polyclonal samples.

A word on this clone: There is no known antigen for this receptor. There are no base qualities to consult, and no much larger clone falls within one base.

What the research found in general, with its limitations: HIV repertoires had narrower CDR3 length ranges than controls, and the network structure suggested an antigen-experienced repertoire that shifted only slightly toward naive after ART. The samples span the years 2004 to 2017, and the ART regimens used may be less effective than current regimens. Expanded TRB clones identified before ART initiation dominated the repertoire across all time points, though the dominance fluctuated and decreased in many PLHIV after ART. ART initiation was associated with a significant increase in TRB diversity, but diversity stayed significantly below transplant donor controls even after long-term ART. Owing to limited PBMC availability, only the TCR beta chain was sequenced, without alpha chain pairing. No data were available on ART adherence, viral resistance or therapy changes, limiting inferences about post-ART repertoire changes. Because pre-ART samples had limited cell numbers, profiling was done on unsorted PBMC rather than on sorted CD4+ and CD8+ T cells.

CDR1 and CDR2 were assigned from the germline V gene as SGHTA and FQGNSA. The junction carries 19 bases between V and J, which are trimmed by 5 bases and 5 bases respectively. The CDR3 spans 16 residues, from the cysteine through the phenylalanine. The read is trimmed to its CDR3 DNA, 48 bases read in frame from base 1. Inclusion was restricted to participants for whom at least one PBMC sample before ART initiation and at least two post-ART samples were available. Every participant with HIV received treatment in the United States of America. Before DNA extraction, cryopreserved samples containing roughly 1-11 million PBMC were thawed and washed. At the time of the earliest PBMC sample for each participant with HIV, ages ranged from about 23 to 60 years. Per participant, PBMC samples came from 1-4 timepoints prior to ART initiation and 2-8 timepoints following ART initiation, for a median of 7 samples. For every participant, serial HIV viral load, CD4+ T-cell count, ART history and demographic data were obtained. Using a Qiagen kit on a QIAcube, genomic DNA was extracted from unsorted PBMC, with samples processed in batches of 12.

The immunoSEQ hsTCRB v3.0 assay was used at survey level resolution to sequence the TRB variable region. The target sequencing depth for TRB was about 40,000-55,000 T-cell genomes per sample. An Illumina MiSeq with a v3 150-cycle kit was used to sequence the pooled TRB libraries. In the source study's methods: Repertoire analysis ran in R within a reproducible Nextflow workflow covering QC, data transformation and analysis. LymphoSeq2, an R package for exploring AIRR-Seq data, was used to implement custom analyses. A handful of samples that produced fewer than 5000 total TRB sequences were removed, so 150 to 200 HIV repertoires were analyzed. Among the 200 or so HIV repertoires that were kept, under 60 were collected before ART initiation and about 130 were collected after ART initiation. Each repertoire was downsampled to 5000 TRB nucleotide sequences, and summary statistics were averaged across 100 downsampling iterations. Only TRB sequences with CDR3 regions of at least seven amino acids were retained for analysis. Diversity was measured with a Shannon entropy-derived clonality score and the Gini coefficient. Repertoire networks linked the top 5000 CDR3 amino acid sequences whenever two sequences differed by an edit distance of one. For TRB CDR3 amino acid sequences, antigen specificity groups and MHC restriction were predicted with GLIPH2. Known CMV, EBV, HIV or tissue antigen associations were flagged by matching CDR3 amino acid sequences against VDJdb and McPAS-TCR. Pre-ART, post-ART and control groups were compared with Wilcoxon signed-rank tests and Holm-Bonferroni correction. The table comes from immuneACCESS by way of TCRdb, which keeps in-frame sequences with V and J called. Part of the clones is missing from these tables; in studies checked, under half for an unresolved V gene and the rest for unknown reasons. The V and J calls and clone size are taken from that table; D and trimming were inferred from the DNA. The sample table contains some 20,000 clones; only one count was recorded for approximately 84% of them. Roughly 8% of the sample is in the top ten clones.

The source was unsorted PBMCs, collected 0.9 years after starting antiretroviral therapy. This receptor was obtained from a man aged 18 to 29 with HIV. The rearranged chain carries TRBV7-2 and TRBJ1-5, with a tentative D gene TRBD1 over 5 matching bases. The encoded CDR3 is CASSLGGAHLDQPQHF. The DNA sequence reads TGTGCCAGCAGCCTCGGTGGGGCACATCTGGATCAGCCCCAGCATTTT. Full variable domain (CDR3 extended with the reference TRBV7-2 and TRBJ1-5 proteins): GAGVSQSPSNKVTEKGKDVELRCDPISGHTALYWYRQSLGQGLEFLIYFQGNSAPDKSGLPSDRFSAERTGGSVSTLTIQRTQQEDSAVYLCASSLGGAHLDQPQHFGDGTRLSIL.